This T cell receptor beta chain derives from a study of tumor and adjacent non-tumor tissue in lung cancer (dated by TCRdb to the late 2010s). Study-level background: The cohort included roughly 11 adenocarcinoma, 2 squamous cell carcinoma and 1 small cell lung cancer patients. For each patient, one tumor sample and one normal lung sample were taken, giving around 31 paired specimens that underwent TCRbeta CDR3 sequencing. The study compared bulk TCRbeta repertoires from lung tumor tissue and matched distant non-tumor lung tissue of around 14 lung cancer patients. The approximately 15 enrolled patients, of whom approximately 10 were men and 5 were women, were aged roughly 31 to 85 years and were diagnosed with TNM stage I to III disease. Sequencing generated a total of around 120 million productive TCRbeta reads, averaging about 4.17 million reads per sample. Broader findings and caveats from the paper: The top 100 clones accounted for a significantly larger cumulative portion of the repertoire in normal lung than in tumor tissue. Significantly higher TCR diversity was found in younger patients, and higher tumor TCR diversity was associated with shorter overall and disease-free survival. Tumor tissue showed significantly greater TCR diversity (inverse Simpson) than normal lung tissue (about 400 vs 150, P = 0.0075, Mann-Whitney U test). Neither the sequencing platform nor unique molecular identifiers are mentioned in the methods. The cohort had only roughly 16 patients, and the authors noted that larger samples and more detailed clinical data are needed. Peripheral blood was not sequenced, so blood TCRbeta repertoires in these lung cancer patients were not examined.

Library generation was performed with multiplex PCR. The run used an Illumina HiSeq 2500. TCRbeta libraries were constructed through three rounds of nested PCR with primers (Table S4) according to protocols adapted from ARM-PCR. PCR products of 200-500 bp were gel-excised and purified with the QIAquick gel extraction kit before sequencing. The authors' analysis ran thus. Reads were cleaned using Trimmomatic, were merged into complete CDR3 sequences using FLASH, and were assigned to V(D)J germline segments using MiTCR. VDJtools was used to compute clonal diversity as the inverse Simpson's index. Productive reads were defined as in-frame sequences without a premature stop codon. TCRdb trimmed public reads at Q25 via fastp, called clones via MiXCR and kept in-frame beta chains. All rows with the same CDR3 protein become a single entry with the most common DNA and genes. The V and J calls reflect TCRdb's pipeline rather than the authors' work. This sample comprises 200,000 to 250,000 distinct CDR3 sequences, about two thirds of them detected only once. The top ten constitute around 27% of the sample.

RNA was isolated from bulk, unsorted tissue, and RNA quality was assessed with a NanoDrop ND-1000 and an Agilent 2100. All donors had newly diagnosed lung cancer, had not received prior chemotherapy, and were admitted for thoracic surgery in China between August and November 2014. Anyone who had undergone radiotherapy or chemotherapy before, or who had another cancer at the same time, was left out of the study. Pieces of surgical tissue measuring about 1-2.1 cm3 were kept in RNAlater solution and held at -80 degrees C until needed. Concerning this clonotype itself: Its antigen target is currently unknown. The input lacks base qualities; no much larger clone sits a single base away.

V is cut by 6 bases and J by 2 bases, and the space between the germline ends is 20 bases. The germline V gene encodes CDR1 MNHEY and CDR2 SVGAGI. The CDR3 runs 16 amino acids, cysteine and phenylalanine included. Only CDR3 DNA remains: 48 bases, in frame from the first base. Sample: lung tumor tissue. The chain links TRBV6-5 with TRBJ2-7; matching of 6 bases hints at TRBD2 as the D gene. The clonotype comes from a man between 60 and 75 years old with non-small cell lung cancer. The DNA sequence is TGTGCCAGCAGGACATCCAGGCGGGGCATTCCCTACGAGCAGTACTTC. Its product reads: CASRTSRRGIPYEQYF.